This TCR beta chain was sequenced for a study of regulatory T cells in long-lasting Graves disease (dated by TCRdb to the early 2020s). About the study as a whole: In the newly diagnosed Graves' disease group, patients had been taking antithyroid drugs for less than 3 months. Peripheral blood TCR sequencing and RNA sequencing compared persistent Graves' disease patients with newly diagnosed Graves' disease patients. TCR sequencing covered some 13 persistent and around 20 newly diagnosed Graves' disease patients, some 35 samples in total. The study took place in China and was registered as a clinical trial. What the work shows at the level of the full study, not this receptor alone: Compared with newly diagnosed patients, patients with persistent Graves' disease had lower TCR Shannon entropy and fewer highly expanded clones, which suggests clonal expansion. Persistent disease showed preferential use of TRBV28, TRBJ1-2 and TRBJ2-5, whereas newly diagnosed disease favored TRBV20-1 and TRBJ2-1. Patients with persistent disease shared more public clonotypes (over 2,500) than newly diagnosed patients did (966). The authors noted that the small sample size was a limitation that may lower accuracy. Because the primary lesion, thyroid tissue, could not be accessed, the study looked at peripheral blood alone. Only the TCR beta chain was sequenced and analyzed.

To prepare the library, multiplex PCR was applied. Data came from an Illumina HiSeq 4000. To build TCR beta libraries, CDR3 regions were amplified by Arm-PCR using iRepertoire HTBI primers. PCR products were gel purified before sequencing. The study's processing was this. Gene usage analysis of CDR3 amino acid clonotypes relied on the 55 to 80 TRBV and about 15 TRBJ segments identified across samples. COPE and FqMerger were used to merge the filtered high-quality paired reads into contigs. Contigs were aligned with BLAST to IMGT TRBV, TRBD and TRBJ reference genes, and CDR3 was defined per IMGT. Highly expanded clones were defined as clonotypes with a frequency above 0.1%. Shannon entropy served as the measure of repertoire diversity, while the Gini coefficient captured V-J evenness. Clonotypes shared by more than one individual were considered public. In-frame beta chains were kept once TCRdb had trimmed the public reads at Q25 with fastp and called clones with MiXCR. Identical CDR3 proteins give one entry, which carries the most common genes and DNA. The V and J calls, along with clone size, are taken from TCRdb and not from the paper's own processing. The table for this sample lists about 440,000 distinct CDR3 sequences; around 15% of them were counted only once. The biggest ten clones account for 23% of the sample.

According to the study, the label for this sample's time point signals: newly diagnosed GD, antithyroid drugs for less than 3 months. For both TCR sequencing and RNA sequencing, RNA was extracted from PBMCs using TRIzol. The diagnosis of Graves' disease followed American Thyroid Association guidelines. Patients were recruited from an endocrinology department in Xi'an, China. Each patient gave around 9 milliliters of peripheral blood, collected in an EDTA anticoagulant tube. PBMCs were isolated by Ficoll Paque Plus density gradient separation without further T cell sorting. An Agilent 2100 Bioanalyzer and agarose gel were used to check RNA quality, while a NanoDrop 2000 measured RNA concentration. Trimmed from V: 0 bases; trimmed from J: 7 bases; junction bases lacking a gene match: 7. The CDR3 runs 16 residues from the cysteine to the phenylalanine. Just CDR3 DNA is preserved here, 48 bases in frame from base 1. CDR1 and CDR2 are read off the germline V gene (reference sequence) as LNHNV and YYDKDF.

This clonotype was seen many times. No antigen is known for it. Base qualities are missing; no much larger clone stands one base away. The same sample was also used in a study of T cells in Graves' hyperthyroidism and ophthalmopathy. From that second study: Stable Graves' hyperthyroidism was defined as no progression to ophthalmopathy during 18 months of follow-up. The hyperthyroidism patients were between 18 and 65 years old and newly diagnosed, with a disease duration of less than 2 months. The study excluded patients with uncontrolled infections, other autoimmune diseases, pregnancy or lactation. Diagnoses were established on the basis of clinical symptoms, serum thyroxine and TRAb, thyroid ultrasound, and orbital computed tomography. For the first round of RT-PCR on the TCR CDR3, the HTBI primer set was used together with the Qiagen OneStep RT-PCR kit. Most expanded thyroid clonotypes (frequency above 0.001) were also detected in blood, a finding suggesting that blood repertoires may reflect thyroid immune responses. Ophthalmopathy was separated from stable hyperthyroidism by a 13 V-J signature model, with approximately 85% sensitivity and 81% to 83% specificity obtained in cross-validation and 80%/75% obtained in testing. During validation, the model predicted progression to ophthalmopathy a median of around six months ahead of onset, with approximately 70% sensitivity and less than 85% specificity. To identify distinguishing TCR V-J signatures, a discovery cohort of about 95 patients was used, comprising 40 to 45 with Graves' ophthalmopathy and 57 with stable Graves' hyperthyroidism. Prospective prediction of ophthalmopathy was tested in an independent validation cohort of 18 to 20 hyperthyroidism patients and some 17 patients who later progressed to ophthalmopathy. The 90 or so discovery patients were randomly split 7:3 into training and test sets. In addition, the study compared T-cell repertoires in thyroid tissue and in blood from roughly 6 Graves' hyperthyroidism patients. After sampling, hyperthyroidism patients received methimazole starting at 30 mg daily, and ophthalmopathy patients received high-dose intravenous methylprednisolone. Libraries were constructed in a second round of multiplex PCR, after which size selection and purification were carried out. Libraries were sequenced paired-end with 100 bp reads on an Illumina HiSeq2000. Raw data were processed with SOAPnuke, discarding reads with adapters, uncalled bases, mean Phred below 15, or no exact constant-primer or identifier match. High-quality paired reads were merged with COPE v1.2.5, and unique nucleotide sequences were defined as clonotypes. Clonotypes were aligned to IMGT TRBV, TRBD and TRBJ reference segments using MiTCR v1.1. Analysis was restricted to V-J combinations with a frequency above 0.0001, which covered roughly 99% of repertoires. The TCS score was defined as the ratio of F50 (clonal expansion) to E x V (chaos), calculated using BLOSUM62-based TCRdist between CDR3 peptides within each V-J. Welch's t-statistics and random forest reduced roughly 540 V-J features to 10 to 15, which were used in a naive Bayes classifier (R e1071). No statistical method was used to set the sample size in advance, and investigators knew the group allocation. The paper describes TCR Vbeta CDR3 sequencing of 120 to 150 peripheral blood samples, made up of 43 ophthalmopathy patients, over 70 hyperthyroidism patients and 17 progressor patients.

This sequence originates from a woman between 18 and 29 years old with Graves disease. Donor details come from another sample of the same person, matched by shared clones. The receptor chain draws on TRBV15 and TRBJ2-1; TRBD1 aligns with 9 central bases. The sequences come from peripheral blood mononuclear cells (PBMCs), collected at new diagnosis, from a patient treated with antithyroid drugs. The sequence in DNA is TGTGCCACCAGCAGAGAACCACCGGGACAGGGAAATGAGCAGTTCTTC. This sequence encodes CATSREPPGQGNEQFF.